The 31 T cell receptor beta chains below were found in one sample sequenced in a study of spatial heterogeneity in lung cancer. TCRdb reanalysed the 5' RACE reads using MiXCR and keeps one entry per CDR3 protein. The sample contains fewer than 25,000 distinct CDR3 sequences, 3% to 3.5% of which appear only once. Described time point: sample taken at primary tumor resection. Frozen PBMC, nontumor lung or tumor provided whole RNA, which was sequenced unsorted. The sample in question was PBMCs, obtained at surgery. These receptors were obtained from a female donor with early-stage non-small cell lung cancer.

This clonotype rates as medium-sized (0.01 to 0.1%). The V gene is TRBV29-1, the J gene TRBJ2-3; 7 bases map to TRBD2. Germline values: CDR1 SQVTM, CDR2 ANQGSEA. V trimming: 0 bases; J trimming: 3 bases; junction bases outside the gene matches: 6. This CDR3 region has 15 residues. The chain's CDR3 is CSVEDFGGTTDTQYF. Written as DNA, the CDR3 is TGCAGCGTTGAAGACTTCGGGGGGACTACAGATACGCAGTATTTT.

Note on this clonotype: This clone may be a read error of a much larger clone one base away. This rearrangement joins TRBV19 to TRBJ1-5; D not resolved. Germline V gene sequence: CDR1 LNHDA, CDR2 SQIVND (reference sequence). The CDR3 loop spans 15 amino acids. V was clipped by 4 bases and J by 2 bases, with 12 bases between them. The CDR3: CASSSCLGGNQPQHF. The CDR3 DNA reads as TGTGCCAGTAGTAGTTGCCTCGGGGGCAATCAGCCCCAGCATTTT.

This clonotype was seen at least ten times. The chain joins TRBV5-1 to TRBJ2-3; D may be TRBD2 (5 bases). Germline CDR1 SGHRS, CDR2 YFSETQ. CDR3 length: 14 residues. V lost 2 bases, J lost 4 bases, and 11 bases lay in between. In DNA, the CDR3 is TGCGCCAGCAGCTTCGGGCAGGAGGCAGATACGCAGTATTTT. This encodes CASSFGQEADTQYF. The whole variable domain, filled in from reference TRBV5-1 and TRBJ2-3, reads KAGVTQTPRYLIKTRGQQVTLSCSPISGHRSVSWYQQTPGQGLQFLFEYFSETQRNKGNFPGRFSGRQFSNSRSEMNVSTLELGDSALYLCASSFGQEADTQYFGPGTRLTVL.

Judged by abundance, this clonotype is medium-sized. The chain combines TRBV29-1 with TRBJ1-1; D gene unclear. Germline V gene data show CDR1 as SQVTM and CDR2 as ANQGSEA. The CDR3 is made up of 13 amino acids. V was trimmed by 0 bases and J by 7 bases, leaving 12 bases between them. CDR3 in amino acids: CSVEDVNAVEAFF. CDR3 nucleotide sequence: TGCAGCGTTGAAGATGTAAACGCAGTTGAAGCTTTCTTT.

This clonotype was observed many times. The CDR3 region is CASSPKRTDNYGYTF. The CDR3 nucleotides read TGCGCCAGCAGCCCAAAGAGGACAGACAACTATGGCTACACCTTC. This rearrangement joins TRBV5-1 to TRBJ1-2, with a tentative D call TRBD1 (6 bases). This CDR3 comprises 15 residues. Per the germline V gene, CDR1 is SGHRS and CDR2 is YFSETQ. The ends were cut back, 4 bases at V and 2 bases at J, with 15 bases in the middle. The full variable domain, rest sourced from reference TRBV5-1 and TRBJ1-2, is KAGVTQTPRYLIKTRGQQVTLSCSPISGHRSVSWYQQTPGQGLQFLFEYFSETQRNKGNFPGRFSGRQFSNSRSEMNVSTLELGDSALYLCASSPKRTDNYGYTFGSGTRLTVV.

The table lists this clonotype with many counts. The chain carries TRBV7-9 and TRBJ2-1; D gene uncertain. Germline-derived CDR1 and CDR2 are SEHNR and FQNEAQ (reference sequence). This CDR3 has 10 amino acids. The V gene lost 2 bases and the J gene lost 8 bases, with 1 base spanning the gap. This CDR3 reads CASSLYEQFF. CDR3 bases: TGTGCCAGCAGCTTATATGAGCAGTTCTTC. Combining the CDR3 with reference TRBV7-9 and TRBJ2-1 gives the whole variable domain DTGVSQNPRHKITKRGQNVTFRCDPISEHNRLYWYRQTLGQGPEFLTYFQNEAQLEKSRLLSDRFSAERPKGSFSTLEIQRTEQGDSAMYLCASSLYEQFFGPGTRLTVL.

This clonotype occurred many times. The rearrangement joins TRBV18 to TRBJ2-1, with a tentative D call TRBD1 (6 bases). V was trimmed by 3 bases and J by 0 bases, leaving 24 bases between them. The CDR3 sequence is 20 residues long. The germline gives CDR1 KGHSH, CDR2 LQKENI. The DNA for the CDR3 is TGTGCCAGCTCACCTCCTGTGGGGGCCCCACTAGTTAGCTCCTACAATGAGCAGTTCTTC. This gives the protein CASSPPVGAPLVSSYNEQFF.

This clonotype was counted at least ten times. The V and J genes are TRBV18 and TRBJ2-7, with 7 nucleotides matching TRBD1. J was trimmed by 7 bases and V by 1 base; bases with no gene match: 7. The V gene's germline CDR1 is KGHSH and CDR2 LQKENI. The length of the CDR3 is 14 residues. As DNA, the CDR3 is TGTGCCAGCTCACCACGAGACAGGGCATATGAGCAGTACTTC. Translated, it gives CASSPRDRAYEQYF.

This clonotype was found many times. Here the CDR3 DNA reads TGTGCCAGTCCGCTCCCAGGTGGGGCCCCGGAGCAGTACTTC. It encodes CASPLPGGAPEQYF. This sequence joins TRBV11-2 and TRBJ2-7; D perhaps matches TRBD1 (5 bases). The length of the CDR3 is 14 residues. V gave up 9 bases and J gave up 7 bases, with 22 bases separating them. Germline V lookup: CDR1 SGHAT, CDR2 FQNNGV.

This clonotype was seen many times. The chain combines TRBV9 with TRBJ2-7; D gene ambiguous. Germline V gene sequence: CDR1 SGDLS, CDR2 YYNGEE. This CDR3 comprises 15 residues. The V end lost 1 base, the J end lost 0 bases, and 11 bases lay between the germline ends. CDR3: CASSVHPESSYEQYF. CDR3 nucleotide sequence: TGTGCCAGCAGCGTACATCCCGAGAGCTCCTACGAGCAGTACTTC.

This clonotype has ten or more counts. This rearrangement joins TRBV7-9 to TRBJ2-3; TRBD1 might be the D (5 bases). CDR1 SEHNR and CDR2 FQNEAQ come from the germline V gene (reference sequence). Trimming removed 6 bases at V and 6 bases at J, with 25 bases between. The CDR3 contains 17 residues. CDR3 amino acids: CASSLLAQGPGADTQYF. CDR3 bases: TGTGCCAGCAGTCTCCTTGCCCAGGGTCCGGGCGCTGATACGCAGTATTTT.

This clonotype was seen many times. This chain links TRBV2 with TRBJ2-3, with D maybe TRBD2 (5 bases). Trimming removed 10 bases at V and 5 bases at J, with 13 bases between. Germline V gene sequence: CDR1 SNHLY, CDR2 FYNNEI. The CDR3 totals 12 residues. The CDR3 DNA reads TGTGCCAACCGGGGTCGAGGAGATACGCAGTATTTT. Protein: CANRGRGDTQYF.

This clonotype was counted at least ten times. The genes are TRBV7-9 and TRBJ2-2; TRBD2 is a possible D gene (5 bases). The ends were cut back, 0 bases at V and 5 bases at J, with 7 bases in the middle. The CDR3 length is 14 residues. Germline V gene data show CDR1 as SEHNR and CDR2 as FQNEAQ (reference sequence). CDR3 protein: CASSLAGVTGELFF. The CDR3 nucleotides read TGTGCCAGCAGCTTAGCGGGAGTTACCGGGGAGCTGTTTTTT.

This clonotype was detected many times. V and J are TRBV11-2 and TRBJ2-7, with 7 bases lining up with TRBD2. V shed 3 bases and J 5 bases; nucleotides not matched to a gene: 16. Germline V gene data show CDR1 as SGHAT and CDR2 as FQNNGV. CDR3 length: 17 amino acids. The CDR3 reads CASSFPIGGRRNNEQYF. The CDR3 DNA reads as TGTGCCAGCAGCTTTCCCATCGGCGGGAGAAGAAATAACGAGCAGTACTTC.

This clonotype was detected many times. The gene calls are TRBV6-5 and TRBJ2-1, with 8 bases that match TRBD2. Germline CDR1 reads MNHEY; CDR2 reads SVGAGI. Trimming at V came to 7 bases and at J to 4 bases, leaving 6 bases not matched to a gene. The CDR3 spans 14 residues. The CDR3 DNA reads TGTGCCAGCACAAGCGGGAGCAGGTACAATGAGCAGTTCTTC. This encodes CASTSGSRYNEQFF.

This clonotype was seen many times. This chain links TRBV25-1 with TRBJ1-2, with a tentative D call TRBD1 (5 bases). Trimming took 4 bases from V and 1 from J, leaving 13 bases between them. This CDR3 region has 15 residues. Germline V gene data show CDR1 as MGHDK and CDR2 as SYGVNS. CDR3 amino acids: CASSGFQGFNYGYTF. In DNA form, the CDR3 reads TGTGCCAGCAGTGGGTTCCAGGGATTTAACTATGGCTACACCTTC.

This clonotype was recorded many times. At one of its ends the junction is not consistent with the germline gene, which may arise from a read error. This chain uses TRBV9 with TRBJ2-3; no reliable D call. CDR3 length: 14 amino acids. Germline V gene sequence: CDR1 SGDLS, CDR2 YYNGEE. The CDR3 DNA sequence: TGTGCCAGCAGCGTAGTGGGCCTCACAGATACGCGGTATTTT. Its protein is CASSVVGLTDTRYF.

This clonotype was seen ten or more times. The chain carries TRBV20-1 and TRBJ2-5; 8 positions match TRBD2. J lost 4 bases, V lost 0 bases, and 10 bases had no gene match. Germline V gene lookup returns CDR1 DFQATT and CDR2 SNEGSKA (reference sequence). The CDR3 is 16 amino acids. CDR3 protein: CSAREPSGRAGETQYF. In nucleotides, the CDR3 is TGCAGTGCTAGAGAACCTAGCGGGCGAGCGGGAGAGACCCAGTACTTC.

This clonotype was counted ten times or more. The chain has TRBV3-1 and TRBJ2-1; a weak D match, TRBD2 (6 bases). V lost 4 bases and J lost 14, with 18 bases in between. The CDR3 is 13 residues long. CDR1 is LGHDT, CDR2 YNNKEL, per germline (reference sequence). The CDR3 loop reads CASSPQRGGAKFF. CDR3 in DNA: TGTGCCAGCAGCCCACAACGAGGCGGGGCAAAGTTCTTC.

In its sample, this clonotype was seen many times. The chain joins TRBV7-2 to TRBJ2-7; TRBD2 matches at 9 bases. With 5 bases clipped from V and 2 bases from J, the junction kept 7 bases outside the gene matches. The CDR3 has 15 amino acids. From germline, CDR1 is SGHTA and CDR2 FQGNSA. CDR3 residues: CASSPSGTSTYEQYF. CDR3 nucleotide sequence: TGTGCCAGCAGCCCCTCCGGGACTAGCACCTACGAGCAGTACTTC.

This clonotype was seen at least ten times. The CDR3 nucleotides read TGTGCCAGCAGAGGACAGGGTCTAGACACTGAAGCTTTCTTT. This translates into CASRGQGLDTEAFF. This chain connects TRBV12-3 or TRBV12-4 to TRBJ1-1; 8 positions agree with TRBD1. J lost 3 bases, V lost 6 bases, and 6 bases had no gene match. The CDR3 has 14 residues.

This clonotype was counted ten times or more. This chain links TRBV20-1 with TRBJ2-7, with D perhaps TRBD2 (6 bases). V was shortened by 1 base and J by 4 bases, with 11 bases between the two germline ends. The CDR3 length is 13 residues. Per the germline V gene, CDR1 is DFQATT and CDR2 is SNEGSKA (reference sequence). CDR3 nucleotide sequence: TGCAGTGCTAGAGTCCCAAGCGGGTACGAGCAGTACTTC. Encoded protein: CSARVPSGYEQYF.

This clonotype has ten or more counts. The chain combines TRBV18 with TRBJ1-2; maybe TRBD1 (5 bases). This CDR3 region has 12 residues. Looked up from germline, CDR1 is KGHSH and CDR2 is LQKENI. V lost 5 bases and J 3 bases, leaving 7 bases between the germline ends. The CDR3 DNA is TGTGCCAGCTCAGAACAGGACTATGGCTACACCTTC. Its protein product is CASSEQDYGYTF. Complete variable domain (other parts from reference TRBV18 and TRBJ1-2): NAGVMQNPRHLVRRRGQEARLRCSPMKGHSHVYWYRQLPEEGLKFMVYLQKENIIDESGMPKERFSAEFPKEGPSILRIQQVVRGDSAAYFCASSEQDYGYTFGSGTRLTVV.

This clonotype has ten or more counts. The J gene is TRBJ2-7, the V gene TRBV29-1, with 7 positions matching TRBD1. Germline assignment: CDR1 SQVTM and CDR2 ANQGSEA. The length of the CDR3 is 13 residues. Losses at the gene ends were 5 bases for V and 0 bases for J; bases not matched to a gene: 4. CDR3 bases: TGCAGCGTTTGGGACAGCAGCTCCTACGAGCAGTACTTC. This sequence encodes CSVWDSSSYEQYF.

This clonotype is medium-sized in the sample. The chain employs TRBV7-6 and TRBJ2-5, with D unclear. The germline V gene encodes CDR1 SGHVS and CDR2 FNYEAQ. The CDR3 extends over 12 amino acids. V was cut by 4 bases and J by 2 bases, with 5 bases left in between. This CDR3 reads CASSWIQETQYF. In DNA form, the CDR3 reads TGTGCCAGCAGCTGGATACAAGAGACCCAGTACTTC.

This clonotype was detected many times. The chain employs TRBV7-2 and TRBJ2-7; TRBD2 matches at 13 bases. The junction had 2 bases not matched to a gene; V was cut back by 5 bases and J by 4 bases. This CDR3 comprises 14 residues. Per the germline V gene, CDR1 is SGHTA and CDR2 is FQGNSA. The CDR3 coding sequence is TGTGCCAGCAGCCCACTAGCGGGAGGGTACGAGCAGTACTTC. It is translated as CASSPLAGGYEQYF.

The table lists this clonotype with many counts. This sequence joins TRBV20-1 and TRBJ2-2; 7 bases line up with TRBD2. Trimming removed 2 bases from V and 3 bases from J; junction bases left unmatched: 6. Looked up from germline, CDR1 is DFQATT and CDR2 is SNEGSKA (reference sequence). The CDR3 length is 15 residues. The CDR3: CSARISGFDTGELFF. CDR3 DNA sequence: TGCAGTGCTAGAATTAGCGGGTTCGACACCGGGGAGCTGTTTTTT.

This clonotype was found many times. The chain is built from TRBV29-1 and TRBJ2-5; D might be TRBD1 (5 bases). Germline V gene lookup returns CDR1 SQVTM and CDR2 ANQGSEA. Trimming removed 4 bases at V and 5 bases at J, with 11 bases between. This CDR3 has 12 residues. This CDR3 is CSVVLAGETQYF. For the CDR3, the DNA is TGCAGCGTTGTTTTGGCAGGGGAGACCCAGTACTTC.

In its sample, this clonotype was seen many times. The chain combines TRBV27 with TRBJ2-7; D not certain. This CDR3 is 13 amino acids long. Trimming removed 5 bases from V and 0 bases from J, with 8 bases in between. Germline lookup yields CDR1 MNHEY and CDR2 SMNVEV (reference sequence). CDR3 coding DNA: TGTGCCAGCAGTCCCCGGAGCTCCTACGAGCAGTACTTC. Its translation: CASSPRSSYEQYF.

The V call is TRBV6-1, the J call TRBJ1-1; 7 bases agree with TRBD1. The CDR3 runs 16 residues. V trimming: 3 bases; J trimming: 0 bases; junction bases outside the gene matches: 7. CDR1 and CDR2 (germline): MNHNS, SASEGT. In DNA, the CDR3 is TGTGCCAGCAGTGATTGGACAGGACCCATGAACACTGAAGCTTTCTTT. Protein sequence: CASSDWTGPMNTEAFF.

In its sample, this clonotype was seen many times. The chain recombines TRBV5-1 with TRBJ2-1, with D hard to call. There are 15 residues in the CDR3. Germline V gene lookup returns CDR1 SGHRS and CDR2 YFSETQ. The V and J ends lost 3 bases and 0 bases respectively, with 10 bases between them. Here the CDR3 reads CASSWTSSSYNEQFF. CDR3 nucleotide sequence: TGCGCCAGCAGCTGGACCTCGAGCTCCTACAATGAGCAGTTCTTC.